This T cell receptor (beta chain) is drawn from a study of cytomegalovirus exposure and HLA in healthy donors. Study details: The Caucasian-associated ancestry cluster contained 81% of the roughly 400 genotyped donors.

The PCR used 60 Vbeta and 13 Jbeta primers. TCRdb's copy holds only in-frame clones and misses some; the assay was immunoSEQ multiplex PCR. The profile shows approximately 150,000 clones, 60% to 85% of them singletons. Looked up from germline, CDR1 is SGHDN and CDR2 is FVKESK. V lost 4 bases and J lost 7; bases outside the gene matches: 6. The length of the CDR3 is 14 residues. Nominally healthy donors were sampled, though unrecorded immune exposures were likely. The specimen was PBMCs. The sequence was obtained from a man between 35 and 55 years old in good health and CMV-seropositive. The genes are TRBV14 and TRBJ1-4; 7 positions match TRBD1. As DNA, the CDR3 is TGTGCCAGCAGCCCGCGACAGGGTAGTGAAAAACTGTTTTTT. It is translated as CASSPRQGSEKLFF. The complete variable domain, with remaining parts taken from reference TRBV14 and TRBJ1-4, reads EAGVTQFPSHSVIEKGQTVTLRCDPISGHDNLYWYRRVMGKEIKFLLHFVKESKQDESGMPNNRFLAERTGGTYSTLKVQPAELEDSGVYFCASSPRQGSEKLFFGSGTQLSVL.